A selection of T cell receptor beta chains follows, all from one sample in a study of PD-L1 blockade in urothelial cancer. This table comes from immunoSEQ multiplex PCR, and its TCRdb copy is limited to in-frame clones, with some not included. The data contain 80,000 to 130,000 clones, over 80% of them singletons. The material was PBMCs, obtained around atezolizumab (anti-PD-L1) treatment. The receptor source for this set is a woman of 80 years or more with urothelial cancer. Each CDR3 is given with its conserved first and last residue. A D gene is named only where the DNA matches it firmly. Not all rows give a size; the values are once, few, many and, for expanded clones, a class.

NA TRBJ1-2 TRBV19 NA TGTGCCAGTAGTCCCGCTCAGGGTTTTCGGGACTATGGCTACACCTTC CASSPAQGFRDYGYTF
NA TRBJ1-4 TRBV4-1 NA TGCGCCAGCAGCCAAGATGTGGGAGCAACTAATGAAAAACTGTTTTTT CASSQDVGATNEKLFF
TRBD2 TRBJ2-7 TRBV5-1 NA TGCGCCAGCAGCGCCTTACTAGCGGGAGCCTACGAGCAGTACTTC CASSALLAGAYEQYF
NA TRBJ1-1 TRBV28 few TGTGCCAGCAGTTTAAGGACGGGGGGGTTATTGTTAGCTTTCTTT CASSLRTGGLLLAFF
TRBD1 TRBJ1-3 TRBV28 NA TGTGCCAGCAGTCTAACAGGGGGCCGTGGAAACACCATATATTTT CASSLTGGRGNTIYF
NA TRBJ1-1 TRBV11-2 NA TGTGCCAGCAGCTCCTTTCAGGGATCGAACACTGAAGCTTTCTTT CASSSFQGSNTEAFF
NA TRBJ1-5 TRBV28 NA TGTGCCAGCTGTTCGTTTCAACCTTCTTCTGGCAGCAATCAGCCCCAGCATTTT CASCSFQPSSGSNQPQHF
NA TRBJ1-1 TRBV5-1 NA TGCGCCAGCAGCTGGGGGGGTTACACTGAAGCTTTCTTT CASSWGGYTEAFF
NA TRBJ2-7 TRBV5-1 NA TGCGCCAGCAGCGCCGCGGGGTTTAGGGAGCAGTACTTC CASSAAGFREQYF
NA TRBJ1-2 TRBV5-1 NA TGCGCCAGCAGCCCTAGACGGAGCCCCGGCTATGGCTACACCTTC CASSPRRSPGYGYTF
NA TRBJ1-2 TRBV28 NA TGTGCCAGCAGGGACTTTCGGCGCTATGGCTACACCTTC CASRDFRRYGYTF
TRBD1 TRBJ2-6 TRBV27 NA TGTGCCAGCAGTTTATCTCGGACAGGGCGAGACGTCCTGACTTTC CASSLSRTGRDVLTF
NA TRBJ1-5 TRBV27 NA TGTGCCAGCAGCCCGGGAAAGGGTACGACTCAGCCCCAGCATTTT CASSPGKGTTQPQHF
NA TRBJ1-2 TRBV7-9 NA TGTGCCAGCAGCTTGCCCGAGGGACAATCCGATGGCTACACCTTC CASSLPEGQSDGYTF
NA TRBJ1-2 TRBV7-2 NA TGTGCCAGCAGCTTAGAACAGGGACGCTACACCTTC CASSLEQGRYTF
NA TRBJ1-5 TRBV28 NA TGTGCCAGCAGTCCTCTGGAGGGGCCAGGTGGCAATCAGCCCCAGCATTTT CASSPLEGPGGNQPQHF
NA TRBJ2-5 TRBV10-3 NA TGTGCCATCAGTGGTGGGGGGGCCGGGGAGACCCAGTACTTC CAISGGGAGETQYF
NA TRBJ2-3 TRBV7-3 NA TGTGCCAGCAGCCAGGGACAAATCACAGATACGCAGTATTTT CASSQGQITDTQYF
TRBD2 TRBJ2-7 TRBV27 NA TGTGCCAGCAGACCCGGTCCAGGGCGGGAGGGTTCCTACGAGCAGTACTTC CASRPGPGREGSYEQYF